The rows below give T cell receptor beta chains drawn from one sample of a study of cytotoxic CD8 clonotypes in ibrutinib-treated CLL. TCRdb's copy holds only in-frame clones and misses some; the assay was immunoSEQ multiplex PCR. The table records approximately 32,000 clones, around 70% of them present only once. Sample: PBMCs, taken before ibrutinib treatment. These receptors originate from a human donor with chronic lymphocytic leukemia. Each CDR3 is given with its conserved first and last residue. The D gene is left open where the match is weak. Not every row has a clone size; where given, it reads once, few, many or a size class.

>TRBV6-6|-|-|TRBJ2-7
CASSSGPPYEQYF
TGTGCCAGCAGTTCGGGGCCCCCCTACGAGCAGTACTTC
>TRBV9|-|-|TRBJ2-3
CASSVGGGSVTDTQYF
TGTGCCAGCAGCGTAGGAGGGGGGTCGGTCACAGATACGCAGTATTTT
>TRBV18|-|-|TRBJ1-1
CASSPRAGARDTEAFF
TGTGCCAGCTCACCACGGGCAGGGGCCCGAGACACTGAAGCTTTCTTT
>TRBV4-3|few|-|TRBJ2-7
CASSQGIAATYEQYF
TGCGCCAGCAGCCAAGGCATAGCGGCAACCTACGAGCAGTACTTC
>TRBV5-1|-|TRBD1|TRBJ2-2
CASSLDRVDTGELFF
TGCGCCAGCAGCTTAGACAGGGTGGATACCGGGGAGCTGTTTTTT
>TRBV19|-|-|TRBJ2-2
CASVRTGELFF
TGTGCCAGTGTCCGGACCGGGGAGCTGTTTTTT
>TRBV7-2|-|-|TRBJ1-5
CASSPGLGRSNQPQHF
TGTGCCAGCAGCCCAGGACTGGGTAGGAGCAATCAGCCCCAGCATTTT
>TRBV27|-|TRBD1|TRBJ2-5
CASSFSTGGSQTQYF
TGTGCCAGCAGTTTCTCTACAGGGGGCTCACAGACCCAGTACTTC
>TRBV28|-|TRBD1|TRBJ1-5
CASSSGTGSGNQPQHF
TGTGCCAGCAGTTCGGGGACAGGGTCCGGCAATCAGCCCCAGCATTTT
>TRBV19|-|-|TRBJ1-1
CASSITGADTEAFF
TGTGCCAGTAGTATTACGGGGGCGGACACTGAAGCTTTCTTT
>TRBV7-2|-|TRBD2|TRBJ2-5
CASSFPRGAVRETQYF
TGTGCCAGCAGCTTCCCGCGGGGGGCGGTTCGGGAGACCCAGTACTTC
>TRBV29-1|-|-|TRBJ2-3
CSVATINTDTQYF
TGCAGCGTTGCGACCATAAACACAGATACGCAGTATTTT
>TRBV19|few|-|TRBJ1-2
CASSGGRYTF
TGTGCCAGTAGCGGAGGTCGCTACACCTTC
>TRBV11-1|-|TRBD2|TRBJ2-5
CASSTGLMETQYF
TGTGCCAGCAGCACGGGACTAATGGAGACCCAGTACTTC
>TRBV6-5|-|-|TRBJ1-1
CASTAHMNTEAFF
TGTGCCAGCACGGCACATATGAACACTGAAGCTTTCTTT
>TRBV7-3|-|-|TRBJ2-7
CASSLGPPDEQYF
TGTGCCAGCAGCTTAGGCCCCCCCGACGAGCAGTACTTC
>TRBV6-5|once|TRBD1|TRBJ2-7
CASSYLGQGSTEQYF
TGTGCCAGCAGTTACTTGGGACAGGGCTCTACAGAGCAGTACTTC
>TRBV27|-|TRBD1|TRBJ2-7
CASSSDRGFGEQYF
TGTGCCAGCTCCTCCGACAGGGGATTTGGCGAGCAGTACTTC
>TRBV2|-|-|TRBJ1-5
CASSEVRGAMGQPQHF
TGTGCCAGCAGTGAGGTTCGGGGGGCGATGGGTCAGCCCCAGCATTTT
>TRBV27|many|-|TRBJ2-2
CASSFLAVPNTGELFF
TGTGCCAGCAGTTTTTTAGCGGTCCCTAACACCGGGGAGCTGTTTTTT
>TRBV4-1|medium-sized|-|TRBJ1-4
CASSLQATDKEKLFF
TGCGCCAGCAGCCTGCAGGCCACGGACAAGGAAAAACTGTTTTTT
>TRBV27|-|-|TRBJ2-7
CASGGFESYEQYF
TGTGCCAGCGGCGGGTTTGAGTCCTACGAGCAGTACTTC
>TRBV5-1|-|-|TRBJ1-4
CASTIGTGNEKLFF
TGCGCCAGCACCATCGGGACCGGTAATGAAAAACTGTTTTTT
>TRBV5-5|-|-|TRBJ1-1
CASSLGQSLKAFF
TGTGCCAGCAGCTTGGGGCAGTCGCTGAAGGCTTTCTTT
>TRBV6-1|-|-|TRBJ2-3
CAESWGQGDTQYF
TGTGCCGAAAGCTGGGGGCAGGGAGATACGCAGTATTTT
>TRBV6-6|-|TRBD1|TRBJ2-7
CASSYGTGSDEQYF
TGTGCCAGCAGTTATGGGACAGGGAGCGACGAGCAGTACTTC
>TRBV5-1|-|-|TRBJ2-7
CASSLTTSSDTYEQYF
TGCGCCAGCAGCTTGACCACCTCTAGCGATACCTACGAGCAGTACTTC
>TRBV7-8|-|-|TRBJ2-7
CASSLVHGGYEQYF
TGTGCCAGCAGCTTAGTACACGGAGGCTACGAGCAGTACTTC
>TRBV2|-|-|TRBJ2-3
CASSITHTQYF
TGTGCCAGCAGCATTACCCATACGCAGTATTTT
>TRBV5-1|many|-|TRBJ2-1
CASSTRVVVGNEQFF
TGCGCCAGCAGCACCAGGGTGGTGGTGGGCAATGAGCAGTTCTTC